This TCR beta chain is drawn from a study of cytomegalovirus exposure and HLA in healthy donors. The V end was cut by 2 bases, the J end by 1 base, with 8 bases between. CDR3 length: 14 amino acids. Per the germline V gene, CDR1 is SGDLS and CDR2 is YYNGEE. Primers for the PCR totalled 60 Vbeta and 13 Jbeta. Repertoires were generated with immunoSEQ multiplex PCR, while TCRdb's copy carries only in-frame clones and drops some. The profile covers tens of thousands of clones, with about 80% appearing a single time and about 34% taken by the ten largest. The sequence derives from a man between 50 and 59 years old in good health and CMV-seropositive. The chain links TRBV9 to TRBJ2-3; D is unclear. The sequencing input was PBMCs. CDR3 sequence reads: CASSVDTGTDTQYF. DNA for the CDR3: TGTGCCAGCAGCGTCGACACCGGCACAGATACGCAGTATTTT.